This is a list of T cell receptor beta chains from one sample in a study of radiotherapy plus CTLA-4 blockade in lung cancer. Sequenced by immunoSEQ multiplex PCR; TCRdb stores in-frame clones only, minus some. The repertoire includes 60,000 to 65,000 clones, 70% to 85% of them detected once, and 4.4% sits in the top ten. The sequencing here drew on peripheral blood, taken from a patient treated with radiotherapy plus ipilimumab. The receptors derive from a human donor with non-small cell lung cancer who had a complete response to radiotherapy plus ipilimumab. Both conserved end residues are part of each CDR3. D genes are given only for firm matches. Where a row states a size, it is once, few, many or the class of an expanded clone; other rows omit it.

V	size	length	D	J	DNA	CDR3
TRBV7-7	.	14	.	TRBJ2-2	TGTGCTAGCAGCTCTCAGGCGGGAAGTGGGGAGCTGTTTTTT	CASSSQAGSGELFF
TRBV14	.	12	.	TRBJ2-5	TGTGCCAGCAGCCCTGGCCAAGAGACCCAGTACTTC	CASSPGQETQYF
TRBV5-1	.	15	.	TRBJ2-7	TGCGCCAGCAGCGTCGACACCTCAGCCCACTACGAGCAGTACTTC	CASSVDTSAHYEQYF
TRBV19	.	13	TRBD1	TRBJ1-1	TGTGCCAGTAGTCCGGGGACAGGGGGCACAGCTTTCTTT	CASSPGTGGTAFF
TRBV29-1	.	13	.	TRBJ2-3	TGCAGCGTTGGTGCAGGGAGGACAGATACGCAGTATTTT	CSVGAGRTDTQYF
TRBV9	.	17	.	TRBJ2-6	TGTGCCAGCAGCGTAGAAGGGACCTCGACTGGGGCCAACGTCCTGACTTTC	CASSVEGTSTGANVLTF
TRBV11-3	.	17	TRBD2	TRBJ2-1	TGTGCCAGCAGCTTAGATCGCGCTAGCGGGAGCTACAATGAGCAGTTCTTC	CASSLDRASGSYNEQFF
TRBV28	few	14	.	TRBJ1-1	TGTGCCAGCGGTAATCTGGGGACGAACACTGAAGCTTTCTTT	CASGNLGTNTEAFF
TRBV5-6	.	11	.	TRBJ2-1	TGTGCCAGCAGCTGGCGGGATGAGCAGTTCTTC	CASSWRDEQFF
TRBV4-1	.	15	TRBD1	TRBJ1-5	TGCGCCAGCAGCCTGGACAGGGGGTATAATCAGCCCCAGCATTTT	CASSLDRGYNQPQHF
TRBV5-1	once	16	.	TRBJ1-2	TGCGCCAGCAGCTTGACACCGTCCTCCTCTAACTATGGCTACACCTTC	CASSLTPSSSNYGYTF
TRBV6-5	.	14	.	TRBJ2-7	TGTGCCAGCAGTTATTCTTATGAGGGGTTCGAGCAGTACTTC	CASSYSYEGFEQYF
TRBV7-9	.	15	.	TRBJ1-4	TGTGCCAGCAGCTTAGCGACAGCCATTAATGAAAAACTGTTTTTT	CASSLATAINEKLFF
TRBV19	.	13	.	TRBJ2-2	TGTGCCAGTAGTATAGTTAGGACCGGGGAGCTGTTTTTT	CASSIVRTGELFF
TRBV5-1	.	14	.	TRBJ2-2	TGCGCCAGCAGCTTGAGTCAGGCCCCCGGGGAGCTGTTTTTT	CASSLSQAPGELFF
TRBV27	.	17	.	TRBJ2-1	TGTGCCAGCAGTCCTAGGCCCCCGCTAGCTTTTGGGGATGAGCAGTTCTTC	CASSPRPPLAFGDEQFF
TRBV7-2	.	15	.	TRBJ2-2	TGTGCCAGCAGCTTAAATTGGGGCCTTCGGGGGGAGCTGTTTTTT	CASSLNWGLRGELFF